The clone carrying this TCR beta chain was detected a few times. The data are from a study of blood T cell repertoires in COVID-19. CDR3 size: 16 residues. Germline assignment: CDR1 SGHNT and CDR2 YENEEA. V dropped 5 bases and J dropped 0; count of bases not matched to a gene: 4. How the authors handled the data: Amplification of reference gene primers was used by the study to estimate nucleated cell counts. Clones were sequenced by immunoSEQ multiplex PCR, and TCRdb holds only the in-frame ones, with some missing. The V and J calls and clone size are taken from that table; D and trimming were inferred from the DNA. The data contain over 60,000 clones, around 83% of them singletons.

V usage is TRBV11-3 and J usage is TRBJ2-1; TRBD2 matches at 10 bases. This sequence originates from a man between 45 and 60 years old with COVID-19, enrolled during active disease. The specimen was peripheral blood. CDR3 nucleotide sequence: TGTGCCAGCAGCCCTAGCGGGAGCAGCTCCTACAATGAGCAGTTCTTC. This codes for CASSPSGSSSYNEQFF.